The rows below give T cell receptor beta chains drawn from one sample of a study of CD8+ T cells in alopecia areata. TCRdb's copy holds only in-frame clones and misses some; the assay was immunoSEQ multiplex PCR. The table includes about 110,000 clones, 84% detected once. The sequencing here drew on CD8+ T cells sorted from blood, taken at week 24, from a patient treated with tofacitinib. The receptors were sampled from a human donor with alopecia areata. Each CDR3 is given with its conserved first and last residue. The order of the fields is V gene, J gene, clone size, D gene, CDR3 protein, CDR3 DNA. D genes are given only for firm matches. Clone size is given for some rows only: seen once, a few or many times, or a class if the clone is expanded.

V gene: TRBV7-2
J gene: TRBJ2-2
clone size: .
D gene: .
CDR3 protein: CASSFTGGTGELFF
CDR3 DNA: TGTGCCAGCAGCTTCACCGGGGGTACCGGGGAGCTGTTTTTT

V gene: TRBV6-5
J gene: TRBJ2-3
clone size: .
D gene: .
CDR3 protein: CASSYAYSSTDTQYF
CDR3 DNA: TGTGCCAGCAGTTACGCCTATTCTAGCACAGATACGCAGTATTTT

V gene: TRBV11-2
J gene: TRBJ1-2
clone size: .
D gene: .
CDR3 protein: CASIPLVQPRYYGYTF
CDR3 DNA: TGTGCCAGCATACCCTTAGTGCAGCCGAGATACTATGGCTACACCTTC

V gene: TRBV12-2
J gene: TRBJ2-3
clone size: .
D gene: .
CDR3 protein: CASRLVSWTVTDTQYF
CDR3 DNA: TGTGCAAGTCGCTTAGTAAGTTGGACAGTCACAGATACGCAGTATTTT

V gene: TRBV4-3
J gene: TRBJ2-2
clone size: .
D gene: .
CDR3 protein: CASTPAPDTGELFF
CDR3 DNA: TGCGCCAGCACTCCAGCACCCGACACCGGGGAGCTGTTTTTT

V gene: TRBV29-1
J gene: TRBJ2-7
clone size: once
D gene: TRBD2
CDR3 protein: CSVSDGGGYEQYF
CDR3 DNA: TGCAGCGTTAGTGATGGGGGGGGCTACGAGCAGTACTTC

V gene: TRBV29-1
J gene: TRBJ2-1
clone size: .
D gene: .
CDR3 protein: CSVEEGYGYNEQFF
CDR3 DNA: TGCAGCGTTGAAGAGGGGTATGGCTACAATGAGCAGTTCTTC

V gene: TRBV6-1
J gene: TRBJ2-2
clone size: .
D gene: TRBD1
CDR3 protein: CASSERQGDTGELFF
CDR3 DNA: TGTGCCAGCAGTGAACGGCAGGGGGACACCGGGGAGCTGTTTTTT

V gene: TRBV9
J gene: TRBJ1-1
clone size: .
D gene: .
CDR3 protein: CASSPGRGRDTEAFF
CDR3 DNA: TGTGCCAGCAGCCCTGGAAGAGGTAGAGACACTGAAGCTTTCTTT

V gene: TRBV5-5
J gene: TRBJ2-1
clone size: .
D gene: .
CDR3 protein: CASSLGLANEQFF
CDR3 DNA: TGTGCCAGCAGCTTGGGTCTGGCGAATGAGCAGTTCTTC

V gene: TRBV13
J gene: TRBJ2-2
clone size: .
D gene: .
CDR3 protein: CASSLGTGNTGELFF
CDR3 DNA: TGTGCCAGCAGCTTGGGGACTGGGAACACCGGGGAGCTGTTTTTT

V gene: TRBV7-6
J gene: TRBJ2-5
clone size: once
D gene: .
CDR3 protein: CASSFGGPSETQYF
CDR3 DNA: TGTGCCAGCAGCTTTGGGGGGCCGTCGGAGACCCAGTACTTC

V gene: TRBV29-1
J gene: TRBJ2-5
clone size: .
D gene: TRBD2
CDR3 protein: CSVLQAGGEGETQYF
CDR3 DNA: TGCAGCGTGCTACAAGCGGGGGGTGAGGGAGAGACCCAGTACTTC

V gene: TRBV4-1
J gene: TRBJ1-2
clone size: .
D gene: .
CDR3 protein: CASSQDGSAGYTF
CDR3 DNA: TGCGCCAGCAGCCAAGATGGGTCCGCGGGCTACACCTTC

V gene: TRBV27
J gene: TRBJ2-7
clone size: .
D gene: .
CDR3 protein: CASSSRDTISYEQYF
CDR3 DNA: TGTGCCAGCAGTTCACGGGACACTATCTCCTACGAGCAGTACTTC

V gene: TRBV7-2
J gene: TRBJ2-2
clone size: .
D gene: TRBD1
CDR3 protein: CASSPKTYGTGNTGELFF
CDR3 DNA: TGTGCCAGCAGCCCTAAAACTTACGGGACAGGGAACACCGGGGAGCTGTTTTTT

V gene: TRBV25-1
J gene: TRBJ1-1
clone size: once
D gene: .
CDR3 protein: CASSVGMTEAFF
CDR3 DNA: TGTGCCAGCAGTGTAGGGATGACTGAAGCTTTCTTT

V gene: TRBV19
J gene: TRBJ1-1
clone size: .
D gene: .
CDR3 protein: CASSRSGDIMNTEAFF
CDR3 DNA: TGTGCCAGTAGTAGATCAGGGGACATCATGAACACTGAAGCTTTCTTT

V gene: TRBV4-2
J gene: TRBJ2-1
clone size: once
D gene: TRBD2
CDR3 protein: CASSQDISERGPASNEQFF
CDR3 DNA: TGTGCCAGCAGCCAAGATATCAGCGAGCGGGGGCCCGCAAGCAATGAGCAGTTCTTC

V gene: TRBV7-6
J gene: TRBJ2-5
clone size: few
D gene: TRBD2
CDR3 protein: CASSTSSGAYGETQYF
CDR3 DNA: TGTGCCAGCAGCACCTCGAGCGGGGCCTACGGGGAGACCCAGTACTTC

V gene: TRBV7-8
J gene: TRBJ2-7
clone size: .
D gene: .
CDR3 protein: CASSFRDNSYEQYF
CDR3 DNA: TGTGCCAGCAGCTTTAGGGACAACTCCTACGAGCAGTACTTC

V gene: TRBV4-1
J gene: TRBJ2-5
clone size: .
D gene: TRBD1
CDR3 protein: CASSQATGEETQYF
CDR3 DNA: TGCGCCAGCAGCCAAGCAACAGGGGAAGAGACCCAGTACTTC

V gene: TRBV30
J gene: TRBJ2-6
clone size: .
D gene: TRBD1
CDR3 protein: CAWMVWTGDSGANVLTF
CDR3 DNA: TGTGCCTGGATGGTGTGGACAGGCGACTCTGGGGCCAACGTCCTGACTTTC

V gene: TRBV11-2
J gene: TRBJ2-5
clone size: .
D gene: .
CDR3 protein: CASSLEFWGAEETQYF
CDR3 DNA: TGTGCCAGCAGCTTAGAGTTTTGGGGGGCCGAGGAGACCCAGTACTTC

V gene: TRBV30
J gene: TRBJ1-1
clone size: .
D gene: .
CDR3 protein: CAWSVIQGFMNTEAFF
CDR3 DNA: TGTGCCTGGAGTGTAATACAGGGTTTCATGAACACTGAAGCTTTCTTT

V gene: TRBV18
J gene: TRBJ2-7
clone size: .
D gene: .
CDR3 protein: CASSTRDNEQYF
CDR3 DNA: TGTGCCAGCTCAACCCGGGACAACGAGCAGTACTTC

V gene: TRBV29-1
J gene: TRBJ1-5
clone size: .
D gene: .
CDR3 protein: CSVEREYGQPQHF
CDR3 DNA: TGCAGCGTTGAGAGGGAGTATGGCCAGCCCCAGCATTTT

V gene: TRBV4-1
J gene: TRBJ2-7
clone size: .
D gene: TRBD1
CDR3 protein: CASSLGQGGIYEQYF
CDR3 DNA: TGCGCCAGCAGCCTTGGACAGGGGGGTATCTACGAGCAGTACTTC

V gene: TRBV11-2
J gene: TRBJ2-5
clone size: .
D gene: TRBD2
CDR3 protein: CASSHGLAGVQRETQYF
CDR3 DNA: TGTGCCAGCAGCCACGGACTAGCGGGGGTTCAACGGGAGACCCAGTACTTC

V gene: TRBV18
J gene: TRBJ2-7
clone size: few
D gene: .
CDR3 protein: CASSPPSTDEQYF
CDR3 DNA: TGTGCCAGCTCACCACCGTCCACTGACGAGCAGTACTTC

V gene: TRBV7-9
J gene: TRBJ1-5
clone size: .
D gene: .
CDR3 protein: CASSLDNQPQHF
CDR3 DNA: TGTGCCAGCAGCTTAGACAATCAGCCCCAGCATTTT

V gene: TRBV19
J gene: TRBJ1-2
clone size: .
D gene: .
CDR3 protein: CASFGTEITGYTF
CDR3 DNA: TGTGCCAGTTTCGGGACGGAGATAACTGGCTACACCTTC

V gene: TRBV13
J gene: TRBJ2-3
clone size: .
D gene: TRBD2
CDR3 protein: CASSSRPGSGGASVPDTQYF
CDR3 DNA: TGTGCCAGCAGCTCGAGGCCGGGTAGCGGGGGGGCCAGTGTCCCAGATACGCAGTATTTT

V gene: TRBV9
J gene: TRBJ1-2
clone size: .
D gene: TRBD1
CDR3 protein: CASSAGQSQFGYTF
CDR3 DNA: TGTGCCAGCAGCGCGGGACAGTCCCAGTTCGGCTACACCTTC

V gene: TRBV4-1
J gene: TRBJ2-3
clone size: few
D gene: .
CDR3 protein: CASSQVSREDTQYF
CDR3 DNA: TGCGCCAGCAGCCAAGTCTCGAGGGAAGATACGCAGTATTTT

V gene: TRBV4-2
J gene: TRBJ1-1
clone size: .
D gene: .
CDR3 protein: CASSPSPQHKAFF
CDR3 DNA: TGTGCCAGCAGTCCAAGCCCCCAACATAAGGCTTTCTTT

V gene: TRBV7-9
J gene: TRBJ1-6
clone size: .
D gene: .
CDR3 protein: CASSFGGDNSPLHF
CDR3 DNA: TGTGCCAGCAGCTTCGGGGGGGATAATTCACCCCTCCACTTT

V gene: TRBV7-9
J gene: TRBJ1-1
clone size: once
D gene: .
CDR3 protein: CASSSWGTNTEAFF
CDR3 DNA: TGTGCCAGCAGCTCGTGGGGGACCAACACTGAAGCTTTCTTT

V gene: TRBV2
J gene: TRBJ2-7
clone size: .
D gene: .
CDR3 protein: CASSDPAGYEQYF
CDR3 DNA: TGTGCCAGCAGTGACCCAGCGGGCTACGAGCAGTACTTC

V gene: TRBV7-6
J gene: TRBJ2-3
clone size: .
D gene: .
CDR3 protein: CASSPTGPSTDTQYF
CDR3 DNA: TGTGCCAGCAGTCCCACCGGGCCCAGCACAGATACGCAGTATTTT

V gene: TRBV5-4
J gene: TRBJ2-1
clone size: .
D gene: .
CDR3 protein: CASSLESPLSYNEQFF
CDR3 DNA: TGTGCCAGCAGCTTGGAGTCTCCCCTCTCTTACAATGAGCAGTTCTTC